This T cell receptor (beta chain) was obtained from a study of blood T cell repertoires in COVID-19. Study processing details: Cell counts per sample came from amplifying reference gene primers. Some clones are missing from TCRdb's copy, which holds only in-frame ones; the method was immunoSEQ multiplex PCR. The V and J calls and clone size were taken over from that table, and D and trimming were inferred from the DNA. The repertoire consists of about 130,000 clones, with 74% occurring once and the leading ten covering 6%. Seattle patients were enrolled during active infection and followed longitudinally. The sequenced sample was peripheral blood. This receptor was identified in an elderly man with COVID-19, enrolled during active disease.

The CDR3 region is CASSLNYLNTEAFF. Written as DNA, the CDR3 is TGTGCCAGCAGCTTGAACTATCTTAACACTGAAGCTTTCTTT. This chain uses TRBV7-9 with TRBJ1-1; D ambiguous. V lost 3 bases, J lost 2 bases, and 10 bases lay in between. The CDR3 spans 14 residues. Germline values: CDR1 SEHNR, CDR2 FQNEAQ (reference sequence).